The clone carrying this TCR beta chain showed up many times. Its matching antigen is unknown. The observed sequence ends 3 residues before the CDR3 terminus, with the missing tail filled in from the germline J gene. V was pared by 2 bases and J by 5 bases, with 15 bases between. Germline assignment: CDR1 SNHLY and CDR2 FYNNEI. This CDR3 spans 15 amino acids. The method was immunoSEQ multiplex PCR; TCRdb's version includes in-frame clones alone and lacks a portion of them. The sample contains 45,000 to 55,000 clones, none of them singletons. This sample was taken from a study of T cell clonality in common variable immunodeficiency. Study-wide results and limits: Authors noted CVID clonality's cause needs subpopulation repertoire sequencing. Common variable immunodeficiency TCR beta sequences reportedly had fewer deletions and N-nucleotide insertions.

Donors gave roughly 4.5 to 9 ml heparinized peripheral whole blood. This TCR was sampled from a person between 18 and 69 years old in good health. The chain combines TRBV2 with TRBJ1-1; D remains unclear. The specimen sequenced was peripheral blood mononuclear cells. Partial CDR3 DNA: TGTGCCAGCAGTGAACAGGTGCCAACACTTACTGAA. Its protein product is CASSEQVPTLTE. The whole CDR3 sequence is CASSEQVPTLTEAFF.